This note documents a single T cell receptor (beta chain) sequence. The sample belongs to a study of blood T cells in healthy people across ages. CDR3 length: 14 residues. V gave up 3 bases and J gave up 5 bases; unmatched junction bases: 8. The germline V gene has CDR1 DFQATT and CDR2 SNEGSKA (reference sequence). A J-beta primer mix and a sample-barcoded 5' primer were used in a second PCR of about 7 to 12 cycles. TCRdb analysed the 5' RACE reads with MiXCR anew, one entry per CDR3 protein. The sample consists of approximately 940,000 distinct CDR3 sequences, roughly 48% of them appearing once. What was sequenced was blood. The TCR sequence derives from a young man in good health. This chain links TRBV20-1 with TRBJ1-2, with 8 nucleotides matching TRBD1. The CDR3 loop is CSARRRGPGYGYTF. The CDR3 DNA reads TGCAGTGCTAGGCGCAGGGGGCCCGGGTATGGCTACACCTTC.